The sequence of this T cell receptor beta chain was determined in a study of blood T cell repertoires in COVID-19 (dated by TCRdb to 2018 to 2021). At the level of the whole study: The collaborator samples originated in the United States, Italy and Spain and spanned the acute and convalescent phases of COVID-19. Where HLA class I and class II types were available, the types were taken from metadata supplied by the sample provider, not from assay-based typing. Samples were obtained from the ongoing ImmuneRACE study (first 160 participants) and from some 1,300 subjects provided by 6 global collaborators. The dataset comprised deeply sampled blood TCRbeta repertoires from subjects exposed to, actively infected with, or recovered from COVID-19. Sample metadata almost always included a de-identified subject ID, COVID-19 status, age in years and sex. The repertoires were released in a freely available public database meant as a resource for research on the immune response to SARS-CoV-2. The prospective study material was composed of cDNA or gDNA derived from T cells, B-cell-depleted T cells, or PBMCs. What the work shows at the level of the full study, not this receptor alone: The quantity of clinical and demographic metadata differed by source and by participant and was supplied without curation.

Looking up the germline V gene (reference sequence) yields CDR1 LNHDA and CDR2 SQIVND. Trimming at the junction amounts to 4 bases on V and 7 bases on J, and the germline ends lie 7 bases apart. The CDR3 measures 11 amino acids from cysteine to phenylalanine. The sequence is cut down to CDR3 DNA, 33 bases in frame from base 1. Collaborating institutions collected whole blood in K2EDTA tubes following their own protocols. Collaborator samples were shipped for TCRbeta analysis as frozen whole blood, isolated PBMCs, or DNA extracted from either sample type. This clone was counted ten times or more. This clone's antigen is unknown. Per-nucleotide qualities are absent, and no much larger clonotype sits a single base away. TCRbeta CDR3 regions were amplified from genomic DNA by means of the immunoSEQ Assay, a bias-controlled multiplex PCR. On the study's bioinformatics: Nucleated cell counts per sample were estimated from amplification of reference gene primers within the assay. To quantify the absolute abundance of each unique TCRbeta CDR3 rearrangement, sequence reads were collapsed and filtered. For each sample, productive Simpson clonality was calculated as the square root of Simpson's diversity index across productive rearrangements. The table comes from immuneACCESS by way of TCRdb, which keeps in-frame sequences with V and J called. Part of the clones is missing from these tables; in studies checked, under half for an unresolved V gene and the rest for unknown reasons. That table supplies the V and J calls and clone size; D and trimming were determined from the DNA. The sample yields approximately 200,000 clones; 60% to 80% were counted once. 15% to 20% of the sample comes from the top ten.

The V and J genes are TRBV19 and TRBJ1-1; the D gene is possibly TRBD1, with 5 bases matching. This clonotype was sampled from a man in his sixties with active or convalescent COVID-19. The specimen was peripheral blood. The CDR3 amino acid sequence is: CASSTQGEAFF. The nucleotide sequence is given as TGTGCCAGTAGTACGCAGGGTGAAGCTTTCTTT.